This T cell receptor beta chain emerged from a study of blood T cell repertoires in COVID-19. The germline CDR1 and CDR2 sequences are LNHDA and SQIVND (reference sequence). Trimming removed 3 bases from V and 3 bases from J; junction bases left unmatched: 13. CDR3 length: 17 residues. Original data processing: It was from reference gene primer amplification that nucleated cell counts were estimated. TCRdb's table, derived via immunoSEQ multiplex PCR, lists solely in-frame clones and lacks some. The D gene and trimming were derived from the DNA, and the V and J assignments and clone size from that table. The sample has hundreds of thousands of clones, 70% to 90% seen once.

Sequenced material: PBMCs or T cells enriched from blood (not recorded which). This sequence joins TRBV19 and TRBJ1-2; 7 positions agree with TRBD1. This TCR derives from a woman aged 18-30 years who had been exposed to COVID-19. CDR3 protein: CASSIGIGTVGDYGYTF. Here the CDR3 DNA reads TGTGCCAGTAGTATTGGGATTGGGACAGTTGGCGACTATGGCTACACCTTC.